One T cell receptor beta chain is described in this entry. Its antigen is currently unknown. This entry belongs to a study of T-cell memory formation after mild COVID-19. Study-level points and caveats: That cross-reactive memory joined was suggested by some responding clones appearing in pre-infection memory.

Germline CDR1 MNHEY, CDR2 SVGEGT. The CDR3 extends over 11 amino acids. V lost 2 bases, J lost 9 bases, and 6 bases lay in between. TCRdb used MiXCR to reprocess the 5' RACE reads, holding one entry per CDR3 protein. This sample has roughly 450,000 distinct CDR3 sequences; 15% to 20% occur once, and the top ten carry 20% to 25%. The sample consisted of PBMCs or a T cell subset sorted from them (not recorded which). This receptor was identified in a man aged 18 to 29 who had mild COVID-19 (a few samples of this study predate the infection). Cell type and time point are not known. This chain links TRBV6-2 or TRBV6-3 with TRBJ2-3; D call uncertain. CDR3 bases: TGTGCCAGCAGTTACGCCCGCACGCAGTATTTT. Translation gives CASSYARTQYF.